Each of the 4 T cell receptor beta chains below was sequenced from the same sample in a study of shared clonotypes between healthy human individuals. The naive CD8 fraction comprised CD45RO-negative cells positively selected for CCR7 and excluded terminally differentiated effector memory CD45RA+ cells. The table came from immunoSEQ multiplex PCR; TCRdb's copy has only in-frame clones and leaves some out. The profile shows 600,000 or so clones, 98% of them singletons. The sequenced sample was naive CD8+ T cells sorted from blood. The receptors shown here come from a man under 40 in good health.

The CDR3 DNA follows: TGTGCCAGCAGCGACGCCCGGGACAGGCAATATGGCTACACCTTC. This encodes CASSDARDRQYGYTF. The rearrangement links TRBV7-9 to TRBJ1-2; 8 bases agree with TRBD1. CDR1 and CDR2 (germline): SEHNR, FQNEAQ (reference sequence). The CDR3 covers 15 residues. The trim removed 5 bases at V and 5 bases at J, leaving 10 bases unmatched. Filled out from reference TRBV7-9 and TRBJ1-2, the complete variable domain reads DTGVSQNPRHKITKRGQNVTFRCDPISEHNRLYWYRQTLGQGPEFLTYFQNEAQLEKSRLLSDRFSAERPKGSFSTLEIQRTEQGDSAMYLCASSDARDRQYGYTFGSGTRLTVV.

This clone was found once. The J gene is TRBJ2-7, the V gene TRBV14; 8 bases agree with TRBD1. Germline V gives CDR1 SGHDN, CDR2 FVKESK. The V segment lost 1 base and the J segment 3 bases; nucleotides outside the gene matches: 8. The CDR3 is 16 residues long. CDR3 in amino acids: CASSQAGRGRDYEQYF. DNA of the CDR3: TGTGCCAGCAGCCAAGCGGGCAGGGGGCGCGACTACGAGCAGTACTTC.

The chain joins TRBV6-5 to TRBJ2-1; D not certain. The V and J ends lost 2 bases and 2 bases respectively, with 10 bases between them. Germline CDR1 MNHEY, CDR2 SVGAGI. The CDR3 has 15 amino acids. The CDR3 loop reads CASSYGGEAYNEQFF. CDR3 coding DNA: TGTGCCAGCAGTTACGGCGGAGAAGCCTACAATGAGCAGTTCTTC.

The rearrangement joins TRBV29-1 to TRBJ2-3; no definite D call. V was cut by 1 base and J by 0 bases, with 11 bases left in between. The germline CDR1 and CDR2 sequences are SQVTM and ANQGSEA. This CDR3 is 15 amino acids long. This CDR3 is CSVEGWQASTDTQYF. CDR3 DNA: TGCAGCGTTGAAGGATGGCAAGCTAGCACAGATACGCAGTATTTT.